The rows below give T cell receptor beta chains drawn from one sample of a study of CD8 T cells in Susac syndrome. TCRdb recomputed calls from the immunoSEQ multiplex PCR reads with MiXCR, one row per CDR3 protein. The sample contains tens of thousands of distinct CDR3 sequences, 95% to 96% of which appear only once. Sequencing was carried out using CD8+ T cells from PBMCs. The receptors were gathered from a human donor with Susac syndrome. Both conserved end residues are trimmed from each CDR3. Not all rows give a size; the values are once, few, many and, for expanded clones, a class.

.	TRBV24-1	TRBJ2-3	ATSDRGVTDTQY
.	TRBV12-3/TRBV12-4	TRBJ2-5	ASSFGGQGARETQY
.	TRBV3-1	TRBJ2-1	ASSQGAYNEQF
.	TRBV19	TRBJ2-1	ASSIRTALYNEQF
.	TRBV4-1	TRBJ1-4	ASSHRDRAEKLF
.	TRBV20-1	TRBJ2-5	SARYRFGQGIETQY
.	TRBV4-3	TRBJ1-1	ASSQDLPLENTEAF
.	TRBV5-1	TRBJ2-1	ASSLGGASYNEQF
once	TRBV2	TRBJ2-1	ASSGQEGNEQF
.	TRBV30	TRBJ1-2	AWSLNINYGYT
.	TRBV5-1	TRBJ2-7	ASSLEGGMAYEQY
.	TRBV30	TRBJ2-7	AWSTGQRPYEQY
.	TRBV6-5	TRBJ1-5	ASKHGGQPQH
once	TRBV5-1	TRBJ1-6	ASSLDRGDLNSPLH
.	TRBV5-1	TRBJ2-7	ASSFASGGYYEQY
.	TRBV20-1	TRBJ2-1	SARRDLAGSYNEQF
few	TRBV27	TRBJ1-2	ASSDRVYGYT
.	TRBV13	TRBJ2-7	ASSLGLKGGVYEQY
.	TRBV20-1	TRBJ2-1	SARPRDYVYNEQF
.	TRBV21-1	TRBJ1-2	ASSKHGRRVQYT
.	TRBV2	TRBJ1-1	ASRDPGQGKNTEAF
.	TRBV10-3	TRBJ2-1	AINYPPDNEQF
.	TRBV24-1	TRBJ1-1	ATSGANTEAF
.	TRBV29-1	TRBJ2-2	SARQGSAGELF
.	TRBV7-9	TRBJ2-7	ASSTIREQY
.	TRBV5-1	TRBJ1-1	ASSLDQGNTEAF
.	TRBV29-1	TRBJ2-1	SVEDGTGLANEQF
few	TRBV6-5	TRBJ2-1	ASSRGGPYNEQF
.	TRBV7-8	TRBJ2-7	ASSLARVYEQY
.	TRBV20-1	TRBJ1-1	SARKVGRGESEAF
.	TRBV5-4	TRBJ2-7	ASSLGGRQGGGEQY
.	TRBV15	TRBJ2-3	ATSRARPGLAGAADTQY
.	TRBV3-1	TRBJ1-4	ASSRGEGRTNEKLF
once	TRBV6-1	TRBJ2-2	ASRPRDRETANTGELF
once	TRBV30	TRBJ1-5	AWSAGTVNQPQH
.	TRBV12-3/TRBV12-4	TRBJ1-4	ASSLSGFDEKLF
few	TRBV20-1	TRBJ2-7	SARVYSEQY
.	TRBV12-3/TRBV12-4	TRBJ2-7	ASSLGTWRSYEQY
.	TRBV20-1	TRBJ2-3	SAIGTSRTDTQY
.	TRBV6-5	TRBJ2-7	ASKQWESYEQY
.	TRBV20-1	TRBJ1-1	SATSGGTEAF
.	TRBV15	TRBJ2-1	ATSRADTWGGEQF
.	TRBV24-1	TRBJ2-3	ATSGPGGLAGGPSTDTQY
once	TRBV28	TRBJ1-5	ASGSEANQPQH
.	TRBV6-5	TRBJ1-1	ASILRGATEAF
.	TRBV2	TRBJ2-7	ASSGSPSYEQY
.	TRBV10-3	TRBJ1-3	AISSPSGNTIY
.	TRBV4-3	TRBJ1-2	ASSPRQANYGYT
.	TRBV7-9	TRBJ2-3	ASTLAATDTQY
.	TRBV6-5	TRBJ1-2	ASSYSGPLGSWDYGYT